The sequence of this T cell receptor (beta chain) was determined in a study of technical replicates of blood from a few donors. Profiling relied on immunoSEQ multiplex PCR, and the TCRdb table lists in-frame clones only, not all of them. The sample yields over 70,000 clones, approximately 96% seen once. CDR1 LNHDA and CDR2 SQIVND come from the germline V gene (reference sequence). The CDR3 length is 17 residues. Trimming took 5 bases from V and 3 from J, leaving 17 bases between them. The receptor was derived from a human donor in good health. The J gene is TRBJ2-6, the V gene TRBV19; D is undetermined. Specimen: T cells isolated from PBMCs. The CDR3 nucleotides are TGTGCCAGTAGTTGGCGAGGATATCTGAGTGGGGCCAACGTCCTGACTTTC. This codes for CASSWRGYLSGANVLTF.